The clone carrying this TCR beta chain occurred once. The CDR3 sequence is 15 residues long. From germline, CDR1 is SGHVS and CDR2 FQNEAQ. Trimming shortened V by 5 bases and J by 4 bases, and 15 bases separated the two germline ends. The data are from a study of blood T cell repertoires in COVID-19. Assay: immunoSEQ multiplex PCR; the TCRdb copy retains only in-frame clones and omits some. The repertoire holds more than 250,000 clones, with around 85% as singletons. What was sequenced was PBMCs or T cells enriched from blood (not recorded which). This TCR was sampled from a man aged 25 to 45 who had recovered from COVID-19. The V gene is TRBV7-8, the J gene TRBJ1-5; tentative D call: TRBD1 (5 bases). The CDR3 sequence: CASSKIRQPNQPQHF. CDR3 DNA sequence: TGTGCCAGCAGCAAGATCAGACAGCCTAATCAGCCCCAGCATTTT.